This T cell receptor beta chain was retrieved from a study of blood T cell repertoires in COVID-19. Across 24 US areas, participants ranged in age from about 18 to 90 years. Categorization into cohorts depended on clinical history that participants reported. Some clones are missing from TCRdb's copy, which holds only in-frame ones; the method was immunoSEQ multiplex PCR. Of about 310,000 clones in the sample, 75% to 90% were seen once. From germline, CDR1 is KGHDR and CDR2 SFDVKD. V shed 4 bases, J shed 2 bases, and the junction held 5 bases outside the gene matches. The CDR3 is made up of 15 amino acids.

The TCR was taken from a woman in her thirties or forties who had recovered from COVID-19. Specimen: PBMCs or T cells enriched from blood (not recorded which). The chain uses TRBV24-1 and TRBJ2-3, with TRBD1 identical over 7 bases. The CDR3 loop reads CATSDPGQATDTQYF. The CDR3 nucleotides read TGTGCCACCAGTGACCCCGGACAGGCCACAGATACGCAGTATTTT.